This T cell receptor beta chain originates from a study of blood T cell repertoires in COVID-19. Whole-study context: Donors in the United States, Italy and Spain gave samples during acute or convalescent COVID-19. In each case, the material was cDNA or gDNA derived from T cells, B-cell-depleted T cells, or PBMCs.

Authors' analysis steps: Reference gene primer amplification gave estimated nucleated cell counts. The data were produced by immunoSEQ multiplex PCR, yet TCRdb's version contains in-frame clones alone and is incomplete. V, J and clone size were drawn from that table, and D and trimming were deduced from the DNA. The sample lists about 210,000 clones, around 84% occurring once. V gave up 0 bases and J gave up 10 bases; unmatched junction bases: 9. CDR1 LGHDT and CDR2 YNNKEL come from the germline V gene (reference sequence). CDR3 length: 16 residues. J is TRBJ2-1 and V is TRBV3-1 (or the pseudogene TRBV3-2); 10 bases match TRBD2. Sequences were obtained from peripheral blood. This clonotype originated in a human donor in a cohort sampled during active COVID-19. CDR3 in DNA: TGTGCCAGCAGCCAAGATCCTCGAGCGGGAGGGCCCGAGCAGTTCTTC. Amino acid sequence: CASSQDPRAGGPEQFF.